This T cell receptor (beta chain) was sequenced during a study of OX40 agonist ivuxolimab in advanced cancers. Study summary: People in dose escalation had one of these cancers: hepatocellular carcinoma, melanoma, renal cell or head and neck cancer. Those enrolled were 70% to 85% male, with a mean age of 60 years and ages from about 20 to 79.

In the case of this clone: Its antigen is unknown.

The germline gives CDR1 ENHRY, CDR2 SYGVKD. This CDR3 is built from 20 residues. The junction had 12 bases not matched to a gene; V was cut back by 0 bases and J by 1 base. Notes on the study in general: More expanded clones were found, on average, in CD8+ than in CD4+ T cells.

Sequencing was performed with immunoSEQ multiplex PCR; in TCRdb, only in-frame clones are kept and a portion is missing. The sample lists about 64,000 clones, roughly nine tenths occurring once. Collection of blood occurred at baseline, at cycle 4 day 1, and at cycle 7 day 1. Specimen: CD4+ or CD8+ T cells sorted from blood, collected in a trial of the OX40 agonist ivuxolimab. The rearrangement links TRBV10-3 to TRBJ2-1, with 10 bases that match TRBD2. This TCR came from an adult with an advanced solid tumor such as melanoma, head and neck, liver or kidney cancer. CDR3 DNA: TGTGCCATCAGTGAGTCTCCGGGACTAGCGACTCTTAGTTCCTACAATGAGCAGTTCTTC. This codes for CAISESPGLATLSSYNEQFF.